This TCR beta chain appears in the sequencing data of a study of CD4 T cells in relation to SARS-CoV-2 and coronaviruses. Study-wide background: PBMCs were cultured with antigen for roughly 10 days before TCR beta sequencing.

Naive and memory CD4+ T cells were cultured with CEF, then survey-sequenced. Sequenced by immunoSEQ multiplex PCR; TCRdb stores in-frame clones only, minus some. Among around 41,000 clones, 84% were seen once, and the ten largest hold around 1.2%. In the case of this clone: Its specificity is not known.

Germline CDR1 ENHRY, CDR2 SYGVKD. This CDR3 spans 16 amino acids. V was pared by 5 bases and J by 1 base, with 4 bases of the junction left unmatched. The source material was naive CD4+ T cells from PBMCs, cultured in vitro. This sample's subset: naive CD4+ T cells isolated by negative enrichment. The genes are TRBV10-3 and TRBJ2-2; the match to TRBD2 covers 10 bases. This TCR came from an adult with COVID-19. This chain's CDR3 is CAISPSGSLNTGELFF. CDR3 DNA: TGTGCCATCAGTCCTAGCGGGAGCCTGAACACCGGGGAGCTGTTTTTT.